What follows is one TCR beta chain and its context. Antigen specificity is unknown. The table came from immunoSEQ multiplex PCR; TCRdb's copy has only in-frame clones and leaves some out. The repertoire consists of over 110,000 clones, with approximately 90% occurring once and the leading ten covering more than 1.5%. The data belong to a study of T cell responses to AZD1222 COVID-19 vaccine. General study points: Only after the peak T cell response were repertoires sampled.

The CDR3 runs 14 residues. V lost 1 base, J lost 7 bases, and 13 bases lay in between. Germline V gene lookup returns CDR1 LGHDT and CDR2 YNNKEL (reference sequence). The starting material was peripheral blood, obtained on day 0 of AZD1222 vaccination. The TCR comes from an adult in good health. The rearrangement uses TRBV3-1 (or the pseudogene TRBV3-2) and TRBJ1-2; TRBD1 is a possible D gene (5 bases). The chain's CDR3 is CASSQGGGSGGYTF. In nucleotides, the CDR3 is TGTGCCAGCAGCCAAGGTGGGGGGAGTGGTGGCTACACCTTC.